This T cell receptor (beta chain) comes out of a study of cytomegalovirus exposure and HLA in healthy donors. Study-wide results and limits: The majority of TCR sequences were rare, yet some public TCRs appeared in many donors. In vitro testing confirmed a few CMV-associated chains as specific for CMV antigens.

The repertoire was sequenced with immunoSEQ multiplex PCR; TCRdb's copy has only in-frame clones and lacks some. Of 100,000 to 120,000 clones listed, approximately 87% are singletons. Trimming took 1 base from V and 7 from J, leaving 11 bases between them. The CDR3 length is 13 residues. Germline values: CDR1 LNHNV, CDR2 YYDKDF (reference sequence). Details on this clone: The antigen is unknown.

Sequencing used PBMCs. The chain couples TRBV15 to TRBJ2-7, with D maybe TRBD1 (6 bases). The clonotype originates from a woman aged 25 to 39 in good health and CMV-seropositive. The CDR3 is CATSRAGVGEQYF. The CDR3 DNA reads TGTGCCACCAGCAGAGCAGGGGTAGGAGAGCAGTACTTC.